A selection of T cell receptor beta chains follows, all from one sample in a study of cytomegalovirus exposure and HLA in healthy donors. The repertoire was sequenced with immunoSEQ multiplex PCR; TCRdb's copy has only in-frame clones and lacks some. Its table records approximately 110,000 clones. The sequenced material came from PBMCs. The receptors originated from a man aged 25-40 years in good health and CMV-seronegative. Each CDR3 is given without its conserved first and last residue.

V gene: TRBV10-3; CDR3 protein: AISGRRGKDQPQH
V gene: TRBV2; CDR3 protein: ASSVVHYEQY
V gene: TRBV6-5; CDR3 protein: ASSFGGATNEKLF
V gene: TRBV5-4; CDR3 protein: ASSFRQGQDEKLF
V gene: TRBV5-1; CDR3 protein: ASSLSGETQY
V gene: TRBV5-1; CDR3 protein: ASRTGVSYEQY
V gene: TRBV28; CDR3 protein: ASSLSGQENEQF
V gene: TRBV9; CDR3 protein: ASSPREGFYEQY
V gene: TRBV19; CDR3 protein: ASRGTGTYEQY
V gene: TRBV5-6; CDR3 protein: ASSQTRGREGLKETQY
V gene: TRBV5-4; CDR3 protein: ASSSGLAEGRDTQY
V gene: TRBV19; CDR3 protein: ASSRTGAQWGGYT
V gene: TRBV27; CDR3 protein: ASSLGGGNTEAF
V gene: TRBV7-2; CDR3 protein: ASSLRQGTQPQH
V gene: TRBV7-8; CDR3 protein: ASSLRQGGTDTQY
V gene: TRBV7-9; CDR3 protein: ASSPGYEQY
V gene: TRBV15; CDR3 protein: ATSIPSPLGRGYEQY
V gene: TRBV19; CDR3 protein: ASSIGDTGERH
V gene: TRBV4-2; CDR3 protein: ASSQTGPRVYEQY
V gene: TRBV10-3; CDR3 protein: ATQGQGKDGELF
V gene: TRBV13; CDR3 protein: ASSFAGAFSGELF
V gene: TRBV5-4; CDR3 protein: ASNDGTSSYEQY
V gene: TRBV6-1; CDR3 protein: ASSETINPNYGYT
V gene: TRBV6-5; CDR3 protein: ASRQGGFYGYT
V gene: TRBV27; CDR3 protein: ASRRDRDTDTQY
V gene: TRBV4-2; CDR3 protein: ASSQGGSYEQY
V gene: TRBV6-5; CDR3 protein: ASRTARGRNEQY
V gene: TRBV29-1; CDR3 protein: SVHTTSESTDTQY
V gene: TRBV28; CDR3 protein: ASSDLQGGEKLF
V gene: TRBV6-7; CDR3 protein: ASSYNPRQV
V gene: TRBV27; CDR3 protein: ASSLSIPQANQPQH
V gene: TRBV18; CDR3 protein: ASSPGRTYEQY
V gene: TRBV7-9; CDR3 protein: ASTEREKSGELF
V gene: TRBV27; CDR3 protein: ASSFGQGETQY
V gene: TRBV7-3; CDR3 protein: ASSLSLGGDEQF
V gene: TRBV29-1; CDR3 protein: SVELAGGGDTQY